One and the same sample provided the 9 T cell receptor beta chains below, sequenced in a study of CD8 T cells in Susac syndrome. cDNA came from around 0.5 to 1 ug RNA primed by random hexamers. TCRdb re-called the immunoSEQ multiplex PCR reads through MiXCR, storing one row per CDR3 protein. Among 150,000 to 200,000 distinct CDR3 sequences listed, roughly 94% were seen once. Source material: CD4+ T cells from PBMCs. The source is a human donor with multiple sclerosis.

The chain recombines TRBV28 with TRBJ2-1; 7 nucleotides line up with TRBD2. CDR1 and CDR2 (germline): MDHEN, SYDVKM. V dropped 5 bases and J dropped 7; count of bases not matched to a gene: 8. This CDR3 region has 14 residues. The CDR3 DNA is TGTGCCAGCAGTAAGGGCGGGAGTCGTAATGAGCAGTTCTTC. Protein product: CASSKGGSRNEQFF.

The V call is TRBV4-1, the J call TRBJ2-7; D gene unclear. The CDR3 loop spans 16 amino acids. Between the trimmed V and J ends, which lost 0 bases and 0 bases, there was a span of 12 bases. Germline CDR1 and CDR2: MGHRA and YSYEKL. Here the CDR3 reads CASSQEERRFSYEQYF. CDR3 DNA: TGCGCCAGCAGCCAAGAGGAGAGGAGATTCTCCTACGAGCAGTACTTC.

The chain joins TRBV6-5 to TRBJ1-2; no definite D call. Germline CDR1 MNHEY, CDR2 SVGAGI. V dropped 3 bases and J dropped 1 base, with 15 bases sitting between them. This CDR3 region has 16 residues. The chain's CDR3 is CASSYWFRIVNYGYTF. CDR3 nucleotide sequence: TGTGCCAGCAGTTATTGGTTTCGGATAGTTAACTATGGCTACACCTTC.

This clonotype was recorded only once. The CDR3 nucleotides are TGTGCCAGCAGCTTGTTAGTCGCGGGAGCTGCAGATACGCAGTATTTT. Protein sequence: CASSLLVAGAADTQYF. This chain connects TRBV5-6 to TRBJ2-3; 7 bases match TRBD2. The V gene end was trimmed by 1 base and the J gene end by 4 bases; junction bases not matched to a gene: 9. CDR1 is SGHDT, CDR2 YYEEEE, per germline. CDR3 length equals 16 residues.

V gene TRBV7-3 combines with J gene TRBJ2-3; 10 bases are a match to TRBD1. Losses at the gene ends were 5 bases for V and 3 bases for J; bases not matched to a gene: 5. Per germline, CDR1 SGHTA and CDR2 FQGTGA. The CDR3 length is 15 residues. The CDR3 protein is CASSRTGGKTDTQYF. The DNA for the CDR3 is TGTGCCAGCAGCCGGACAGGGGGAAAGACAGATACGCAGTATTTT.

A single count supports this clonotype. The rearrangement links TRBV30 to TRBJ2-1; D may correspond to TRBD1 or TRBD2 (5 bases each). Germline values: CDR1 GTSNPN, CDR2 SVGIG (reference sequence). The CDR3 has 11 residues. Trimming stripped 3 bases from V and 12 bases from J, with 12 bases between. The CDR3 bases are TGTGCCTGGAGACTGTTTGGGGGGCAGTTCTTC. It is translated as CAWRLFGGQFF.

The J gene is TRBJ2-5, the V gene TRBV11-2; TRBD2 is a possible D gene (5 bases). The J call may be mistaken, given a closer DNA end match to TRBJ2-1. There are 12 residues in the CDR3. The germline CDR1 and CDR2 sequences are SGHAT and FQNNGV. The CDR3 here is CASSLDRGSQFF. CDR3 nucleotides: TGTGCCAGCAGCTTAGATCGGGGATCCCAGTTCTTC.

The CDR3 DNA reads TGTGCCTGGACCCATCACCTCCGGGACACCCCCAAGGATACGCAGTATTTT. Encoded protein: CAWTHHLRDTPKDTQYF. The chain employs TRBV30 and TRBJ2-3, with D possibly TRBD1 on 6 matching bases. There are 17 residues in the CDR3. Trimming cost V 4 bases and J 6 bases, with 26 bases left between them. The germline V gene has CDR1 GTSNPN and CDR2 SVGIG (reference sequence).

The rearrangement uses TRBV19 and TRBJ2-1; 11 nucleotides align to TRBD2. Trimming cost V 6 bases and J 5 bases; bases outside gene matches: 0. CDR3 length: 13 amino acids. The germline V gene has CDR1 LNHDA and CDR2 SQIVND (reference sequence). This chain's CDR3 is CASRTSGNNEQFF. The CDR3 bases are TGTGCCAGTAGGACTAGCGGGAACAATGAGCAGTTCTTC.